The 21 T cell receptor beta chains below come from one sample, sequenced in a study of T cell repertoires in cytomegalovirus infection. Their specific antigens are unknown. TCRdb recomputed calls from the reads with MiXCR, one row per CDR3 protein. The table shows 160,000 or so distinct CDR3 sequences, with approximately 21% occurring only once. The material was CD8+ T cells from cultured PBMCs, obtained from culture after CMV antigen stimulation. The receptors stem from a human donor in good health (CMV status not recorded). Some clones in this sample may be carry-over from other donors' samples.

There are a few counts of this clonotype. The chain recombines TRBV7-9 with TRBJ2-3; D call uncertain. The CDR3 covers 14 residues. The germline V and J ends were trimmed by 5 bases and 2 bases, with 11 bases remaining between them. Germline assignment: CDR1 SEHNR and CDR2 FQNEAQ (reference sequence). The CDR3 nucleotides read TGTGCCAGCAGCCCCCTCTGGGTCACAGATACGCAGTATTTT. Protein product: CASSPLWVTDTQYF.

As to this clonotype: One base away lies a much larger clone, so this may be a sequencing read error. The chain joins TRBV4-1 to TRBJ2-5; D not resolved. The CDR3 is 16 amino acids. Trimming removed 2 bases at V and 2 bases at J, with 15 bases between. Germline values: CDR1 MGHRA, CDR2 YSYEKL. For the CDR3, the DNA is TGCGCCAGCAGCCAACCCGCTGCTGGCGGACAAGAGACCCAGTACTTC. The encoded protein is CASSQPAAGGQETQYF.

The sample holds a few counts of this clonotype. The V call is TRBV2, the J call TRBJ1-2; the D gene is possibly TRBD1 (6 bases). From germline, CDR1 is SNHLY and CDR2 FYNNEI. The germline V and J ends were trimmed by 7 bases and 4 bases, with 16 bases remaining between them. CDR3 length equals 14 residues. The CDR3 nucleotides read TGTGCCAGCATCGGGGGCAGGGTGGGCTATGGCTACACCTTC. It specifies CASIGGRVGYGYTF.

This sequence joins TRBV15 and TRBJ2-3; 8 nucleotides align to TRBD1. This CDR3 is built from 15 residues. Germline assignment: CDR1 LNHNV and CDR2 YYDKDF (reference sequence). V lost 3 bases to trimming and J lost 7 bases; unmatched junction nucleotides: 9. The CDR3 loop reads CATSSGRGRSHTQYF. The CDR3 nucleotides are TGTGCCACCAGCAGTGGCAGGGGGCGCAGCCATACGCAGTATTTT.

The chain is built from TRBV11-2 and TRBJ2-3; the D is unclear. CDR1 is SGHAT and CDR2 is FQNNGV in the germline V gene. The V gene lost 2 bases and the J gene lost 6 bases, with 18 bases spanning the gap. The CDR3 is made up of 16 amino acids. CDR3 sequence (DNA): TGTGCCAGCAGCTTAAGGTCAACGGCTTTAAGGGATACGCAGTATTTT. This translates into CASSLRSTALRDTQYF.

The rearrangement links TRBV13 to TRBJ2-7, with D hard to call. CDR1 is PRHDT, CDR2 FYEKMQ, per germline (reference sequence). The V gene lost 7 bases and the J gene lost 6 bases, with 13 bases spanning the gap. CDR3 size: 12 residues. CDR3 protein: CASTSTSGEQYF. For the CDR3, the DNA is TGTGCCAGCACCTCAACCTCGGGCGAGCAGTACTTC.

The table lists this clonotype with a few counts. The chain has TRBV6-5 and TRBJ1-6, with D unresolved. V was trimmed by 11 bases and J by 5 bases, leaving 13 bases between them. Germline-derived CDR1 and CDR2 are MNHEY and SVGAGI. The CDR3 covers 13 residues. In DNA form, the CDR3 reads TGTGCCGGGATATGGGGAGATAATTCACCCCTCCACTTT. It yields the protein CAGIWGDNSPLHF.

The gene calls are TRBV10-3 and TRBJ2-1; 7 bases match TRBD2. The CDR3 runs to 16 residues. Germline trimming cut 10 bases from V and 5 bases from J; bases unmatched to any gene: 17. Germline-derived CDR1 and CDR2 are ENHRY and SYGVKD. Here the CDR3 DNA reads TGTGCCACCAATCCTATCTCGGGGGGTCCCAACAATGAGCAGTTCTTC. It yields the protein CATNPISGGPNNEQFF.

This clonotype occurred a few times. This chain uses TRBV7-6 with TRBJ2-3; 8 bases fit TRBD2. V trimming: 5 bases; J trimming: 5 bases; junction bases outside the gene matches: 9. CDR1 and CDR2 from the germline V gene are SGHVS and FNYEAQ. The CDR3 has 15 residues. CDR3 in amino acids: CASSLRGGSGDTQYF. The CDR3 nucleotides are TGTGCCAGCAGCCTCCGGGGGGGTTCCGGAGATACGCAGTATTTT.

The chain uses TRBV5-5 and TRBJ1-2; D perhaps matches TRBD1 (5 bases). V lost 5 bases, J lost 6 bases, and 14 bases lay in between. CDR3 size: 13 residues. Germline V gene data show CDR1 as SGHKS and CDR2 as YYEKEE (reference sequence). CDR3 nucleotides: TGTGCCAGCAGGTACAGGAATATGGATGGCTACACCTTC. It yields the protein CASRYRNMDGYTF.

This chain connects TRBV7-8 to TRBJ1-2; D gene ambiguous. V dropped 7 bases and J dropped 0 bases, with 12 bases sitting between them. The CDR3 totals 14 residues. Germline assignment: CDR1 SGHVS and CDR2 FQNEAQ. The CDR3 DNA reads TGTGCCAGCAACAGACAAAATTCTAACTATGGCTACACCTTC. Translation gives CASNRQNSNYGYTF.

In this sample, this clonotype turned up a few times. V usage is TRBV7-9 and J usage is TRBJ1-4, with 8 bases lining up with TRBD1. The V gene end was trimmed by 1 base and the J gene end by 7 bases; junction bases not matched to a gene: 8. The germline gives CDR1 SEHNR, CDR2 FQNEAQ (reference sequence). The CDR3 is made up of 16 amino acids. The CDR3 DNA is TGTGCCAGCAGCTTAGGAAGCGGACAGGGCACTGAAAAACTGTTTTTT. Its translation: CASSLGSGQGTEKLFF. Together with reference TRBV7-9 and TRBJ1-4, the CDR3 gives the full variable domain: DTGVSQNPRHKITKRGQNVTFRCDPISEHNRLYWYRQTLGQGPEFLTYFQNEAQLEKSRLLSDRFSAERPKGSFSTLEIQRTEQGDSAMYLCASSLGSGQGTEKLFFGSGTQLSVL.

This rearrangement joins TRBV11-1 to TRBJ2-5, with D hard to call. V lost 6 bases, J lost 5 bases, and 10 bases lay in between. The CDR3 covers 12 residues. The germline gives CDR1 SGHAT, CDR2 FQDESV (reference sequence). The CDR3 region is CASSAQGETQYF. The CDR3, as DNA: TGTGCCAGCAGTGCACAAGGCGAGACCCAGTACTTC.

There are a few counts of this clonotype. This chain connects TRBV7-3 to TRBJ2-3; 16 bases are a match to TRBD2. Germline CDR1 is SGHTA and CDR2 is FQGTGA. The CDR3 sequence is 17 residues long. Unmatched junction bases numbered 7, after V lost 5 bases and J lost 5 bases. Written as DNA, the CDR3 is TGTGCCAGCAGCCCCGGGACTAGCGGGGGGGCAAAAGATACGCAGTATTTT. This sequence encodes CASSPGTSGGAKDTQYF. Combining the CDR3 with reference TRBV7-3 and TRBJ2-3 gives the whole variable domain GAGVSQTPSNKVTEKGKYVELRCDPISGHTALYWYRQSLGQGPEFLIYFQGTGAADDSGLPNDRFFAVRPEGSVSTLKIQRTERGDSAVYLCASSPGTSGGAKDTQYFGPGTRLTVL.

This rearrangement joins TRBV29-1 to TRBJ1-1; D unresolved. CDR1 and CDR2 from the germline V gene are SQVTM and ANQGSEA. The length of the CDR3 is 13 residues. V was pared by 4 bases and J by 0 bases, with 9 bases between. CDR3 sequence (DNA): TGCAGCGTTGTGACCAGCATGAACACTGAAGCTTTCTTT. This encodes CSVVTSMNTEAFF.

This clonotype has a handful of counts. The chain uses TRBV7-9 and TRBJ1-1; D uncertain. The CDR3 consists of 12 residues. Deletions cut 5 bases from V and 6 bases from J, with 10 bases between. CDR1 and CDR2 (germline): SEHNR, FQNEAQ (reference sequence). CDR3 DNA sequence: TGTGCCAGCAGCCCAACCAGTTCTGAAGCTTTCTTT. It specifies CASSPTSSEAFF.

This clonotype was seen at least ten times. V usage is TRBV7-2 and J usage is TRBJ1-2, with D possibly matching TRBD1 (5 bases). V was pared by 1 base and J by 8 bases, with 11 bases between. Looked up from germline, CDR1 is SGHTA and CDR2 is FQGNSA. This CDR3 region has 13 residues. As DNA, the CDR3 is TGTGCCAGCAGCTTAGTGGGGCGTGAGGGCTACACCTTC. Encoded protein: CASSLVGREGYTF.

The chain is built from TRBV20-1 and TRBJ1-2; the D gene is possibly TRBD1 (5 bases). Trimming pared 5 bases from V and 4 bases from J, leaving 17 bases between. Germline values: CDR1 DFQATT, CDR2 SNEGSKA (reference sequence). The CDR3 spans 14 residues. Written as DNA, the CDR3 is TGCAGTGCTGAACCGGGACGAGGGAGCTATGGCTACACCTTC. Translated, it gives CSAEPGRGSYGYTF.

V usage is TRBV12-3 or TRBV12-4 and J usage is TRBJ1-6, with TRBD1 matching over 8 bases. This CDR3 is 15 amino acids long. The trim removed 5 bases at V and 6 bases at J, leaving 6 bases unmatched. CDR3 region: CASSLLDRANSPLHF. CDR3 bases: TGTGCCAGCAGTCTCCTGGACAGGGCTAATTCACCCCTCCACTTT.

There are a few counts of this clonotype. The CDR3 region is CASSLGHQNSPLHF. Here the CDR3 DNA reads TGTGCCAGCAGCTTAGGCCACCAAAATTCACCCCTCCACTTT. The chain recombines TRBV11-2 with TRBJ1-6; D unresolved. This CDR3 has 14 amino acids. Germline CDR1 SGHAT, CDR2 FQNNGV. The V end was cut by 1 base, the J end by 7 bases, with 8 bases between.

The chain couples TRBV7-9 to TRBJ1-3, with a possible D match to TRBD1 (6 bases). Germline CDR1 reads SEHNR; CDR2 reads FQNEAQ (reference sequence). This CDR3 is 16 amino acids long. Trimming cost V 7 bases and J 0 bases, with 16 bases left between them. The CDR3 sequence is CASTGGRQSSGNTIYF. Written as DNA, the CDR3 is TGTGCCAGCACCGGGGGCAGACAGAGCTCTGGAAACACCATATATTTT.